Following are 19 T cell receptor beta chains from one sample sequenced in a study of control samples from healthy donors and cancer patients. Assay: immunoSEQ multiplex PCR; the TCRdb copy retains only in-frame clones and omits some. Among 94,000 or so clones listed, about four fifths were seen once. Sequenced: PBMCs. The receptors were gathered from a man in his 70s with lung cancer.

The chain recombines TRBV18 with TRBJ2-5, with 12 nucleotides matching TRBD2. The CDR3 consists of 17 residues. J gave up 3 bases and V 2 bases, and 7 bases lay outside the gene matches. The V gene's germline CDR1 is KGHSH and CDR2 LQKENI. The DNA of the CDR3 is TGTGCCAGCTCACCAGCCCAAAGACTAGCGGGGGAAGAGACCCAGTACTTC. It is translated as CASSPAQRLAGEETQYF. The whole variable domain, remainder taken from reference TRBV18 and TRBJ2-5, is NAGVMQNPRHLVRRRGQEARLRCSPMKGHSHVYWYRQLPEEGLKFMVYLQKENIIDESGMPKERFSAEFPKEGPSILRIQQVVRGDSAAYFCASSPAQRLAGEETQYFGPGTRLLVL.

The chain joins TRBV11-2 to TRBJ1-6, with D uncertain. This CDR3 contains 15 residues. Germline V gives CDR1 SGHAT, CDR2 FQNNGV. Trimming cost V 1 base and J 9 bases, with 13 bases left between them. The CDR3 bases are TGTGCCAGCAGCTTAGTAGGCAGAGGAAGTTCACCCCTCCACTTT. Translating gives CASSLVGRGSSPLHF.

The chain couples TRBV10-3 to TRBJ1-4; D call uncertain. This CDR3 region has 15 residues. The V end lost 6 bases, the J end lost 6 bases, and 17 bases lay between the germline ends. Germline CDR1 ENHRY, CDR2 SYGVKD. The CDR3 loop is CAISRRPGGDEKLFF. The CDR3 region has the DNA TGTGCCATCAGCCGACGGCCAGGCGGGGATGAAAAACTGTTTTTT.

V is TRBV19 and J is TRBJ2-3; TRBD1 is a possible D gene (6 bases). Trimming took off 4 bases at V and 4 bases at J, with 18 bases between the two ends. This CDR3 spans 16 amino acids. Germline V gives CDR1 LNHDA, CDR2 SQIVND (reference sequence). In nucleotides, the CDR3 is TGTGCCAGTAGTAAGGGATCAGGACAGAGCTCAGATACGCAGTATTTT. Encoded protein: CASSKGSGQSSDTQYF.

The chain employs TRBV5-6 and TRBJ1-1, with D possibly being TRBD1 (5 bases). Germline-derived CDR1 and CDR2 are SGHDT and YYEEEE. V lost 5 bases to trimming and J lost 1 base, with 12 bases between them. This CDR3 comprises 14 residues. In DNA, the CDR3 is TGTGCCAGCAGGCGAGGGGCATCGAACACTGAAGCTTTCTTT. It codes for CASRRGASNTEAFF. Based on the CDR3 plus reference TRBV5-6 and TRBJ1-1, the full variable domain is DAGVTQSPTHLIKTRGQQVTLRCSPKSGHDTVSWYQQALGQGPQFIFQYYEEEERQRGNFPDRFSGHQFPNYSSELNVNALLLGDSALYLCASRRGASNTEAFFGQGTRLTVV.

The CDR3 region is CASSLIPGNGYTF. The CDR3 DNA follows: TGTGCCAGCAGCTTAATCCCAGGGAATGGCTACACCTTC. J is TRBJ1-2 and V is TRBV11-1; tentative D call: TRBD1 (5 bases). The CDR3 has 13 residues. CDR1 and CDR2 from the germline V gene are SGHAT and FQDESV (reference sequence). The ends were cut back, 2 bases at V and 6 bases at J, with 10 bases in the middle.

The chain has TRBV12-3 or TRBV12-4 and TRBJ2-1; TRBD2 is a possible D gene (5 bases). The CDR3 runs 13 residues. V dropped 7 bases and J dropped 12 bases, with 19 bases sitting between them. The CDR3 bases are TGTGCCAGCACCAGAGCGGTCGAACCTACGCAGTTCTTC. This gives the protein CASTRAVEPTQFF.

The chain combines TRBV20-1 with TRBJ2-3; 10 bases are shared with TRBD2. Trimming removed 3 bases from V and 5 bases from J; junction bases left unmatched: 8. The CDR3 is 15 amino acids. In germline, CDR1 is DFQATT, CDR2 SNEGSKA (reference sequence). CDR3 nucleotides: TGCAGTGCTAGTAAGGCTAGCGGGGGTCTAGATACGCAGTATTTT. It codes for CSASKASGGLDTQYF.

This chain joins TRBV25-1 and TRBJ2-7; no reliable D call. This CDR3 region has 13 residues. Germline CDR1 and CDR2: MGHDK and SYGVNS. Trimming removed 2 bases at V and 5 bases at J, with 10 bases between. The CDR3 sequence: CASSEGAVDEQYF. For the CDR3, the DNA is TGTGCCAGCAGTGAAGGAGCCGTGGACGAGCAGTACTTC.

The chain joins TRBV27 to TRBJ2-7, with 8 bases aligning to TRBD1. Germline CDR1 reads MNHEY; CDR2 reads SMNVEV (reference sequence). V trimming: 8 bases; J trimming: 4 bases; junction bases outside the gene matches: 7. The CDR3 is made up of 13 amino acids. The CDR3 region has the DNA TGTGCCAGCCGGGCAGGGGGCCTATACGAGCAGTACTTC. Its protein is CASRAGGLYEQYF.

The gene calls are TRBV5-6 and TRBJ1-2, with no clear D. Germline lookup yields CDR1 SGHDT and CDR2 YYEEEE. V shed 3 bases and J shed 6 bases, with 6 bases lying between them. The CDR3 totals 11 residues. CDR3 loop: CASSYGNGYTF. CDR3 DNA sequence: TGTGCCAGCAGCTATGGGAATGGCTACACCTTC. Filled out from reference TRBV5-6 and TRBJ1-2, the complete variable domain reads DAGVTQSPTHLIKTRGQQVTLRCSPKSGHDTVSWYQQALGQGPQFIFQYYEEEERQRGNFPDRFSGHQFPNYSSELNVNALLLGDSALYLCASSYGNGYTFGSGTRLTVV.

The gene calls are TRBV7-2 and TRBJ2-6, with D tentatively TRBD2 (5 bases). CDR1 SGHTA and CDR2 FQGNSA come from the germline V gene. The CDR3 is made up of 17 amino acids. With 1 base removed from V and 0 bases from J, the gap between germline ends came to 10 bases. The CDR3, as DNA: TGTGCCAGCAGCTTAGTGGCGGGCGCCTCTGGGGCCAACGTCCTGACTTTC. As protein: CASSLVAGASGANVLTF.

The CDR3 spells CASSRTRDRASYNEQFF. The CDR3 DNA reads as TGTGCCAGTTCCAGGACACGGGACAGAGCCTCCTACAATGAGCAGTTCTTC. The chain is built from TRBV28 and TRBJ2-1; 7 bases match TRBD1. After removal of 9 bases from V and 0 bases from J, the junction contained 14 bases not matched to a gene. The CDR3 is 17 residues long. Germline-derived CDR1 and CDR2 are MDHEN and SYDVKM.

The chain uses TRBV30 and TRBJ2-5; 8 bases agree with TRBD2. V was pared by 4 bases and J by 5 bases, with 9 bases of the junction left unmatched. Germline lookup yields CDR1 GTSNPN and CDR2 SVGIG (reference sequence). The CDR3 totals 14 residues. This CDR3 is CAWTSRGGTETQYF. The DNA for the CDR3 is TGTGCCTGGACATCTCGGGGGGGGACGGAGACCCAGTACTTC. The complete variable domain, with remaining parts taken from reference TRBV30 and TRBJ2-5, reads SQTIHQWPATLVQPVGSPLSLECTVEGTSNPNLYWYRQAAGRGLQLLFYSVGIGQISSEVPQNLSASRPQDRQFILSSKKLLLSDSGFYLCAWTSRGGTETQYFGPGTRLLVL.

This clone was seen a handful of times. The genes are TRBV7-6 and TRBJ2-3, with a possible D match to TRBD2 (6 bases). This CDR3 comprises 13 residues. The germline gives CDR1 SGHVS, CDR2 FNYEAQ. The V and J ends lost 4 bases and 6 bases respectively, with 11 bases between them. The CDR3 here is CASSSSGGDTQYF. CDR3 nucleotides: TGTGCCAGCAGCTCGTCTGGGGGGGATACGCAGTATTTT.

The rearrangement uses TRBV7-8 and TRBJ1-1; D remains unclear. CDR1 and CDR2 from the germline V gene are SGHVS and FQNEAQ. Trimming removed 5 bases at V and 1 base at J, with 8 bases between. CDR3 length: 13 amino acids. The chain's CDR3 is CASSPGRNTEAFF. The CDR3 nucleotides are TGTGCCAGCAGCCCGGGCCGGAACACTGAAGCTTTCTTT.

The chain uses TRBV28 and TRBJ1-5; TRBD1 might be the D (6 bases). V lost 5 bases to trimming and J lost 4 bases, with 21 bases between them. The CDR3 has 17 residues. CDR1 is MDHEN, CDR2 SYDVKM, per germline. CDR3 sequence: CASSPTTGQLGNQPQHF. Written as DNA, the CDR3 is TGTGCCAGCAGTCCCACTACTGGACAGTTGGGAAATCAGCCCCAGCATTTT. The complete variable domain, with remaining parts taken from reference TRBV28 and TRBJ1-5, reads DVKVTQSSRYLVKRTGEKVFLECVQDMDHENMFWYRQDPGLGLRLIYFSYDVKMKEKGDIPEGYSVSREKKERFSLILESASTNQTSMYLCASSPTTGQLGNQPQHFGDGTRLSIL.

The chain has TRBV3-1 (or the pseudogene TRBV3-2) and TRBJ2-7, with D perhaps given as TRBD1 or TRBD2 (6 bases each). From germline, CDR1 is LGHDT and CDR2 YNNKEL (reference sequence). V was cut by 1 base and J by 2 bases, with 15 bases left in between. This CDR3 is 16 amino acids long. In DNA, the CDR3 is TGTGCCAGCAGCCAAGGGGGTATGGGGGGCGCCTACGAGCAGTACTTC. Protein sequence: CASSQGGMGGAYEQYF.

The rearrangement uses TRBV5-4 and TRBJ2-7; D not certain. Germline CDR1 is SGHNT and CDR2 is YYREEE (reference sequence). Trimming shortened V by 4 bases and J by 4 bases, and 12 bases separated the two germline ends. This CDR3 is built from 13 residues. The CDR3 region has the DNA TGTGCCAGCAGCCTGGAGTCGCATTACGAGCAGTACTTC. This translates into CASSLESHYEQYF.